This T cell receptor (beta chain) derives from a study of blood T cell repertoires in COVID-19. Germline CDR1 and CDR2: LNHDA and SQIVND (reference sequence). The CDR3 runs 16 residues. V shed 5 bases, J shed 7 bases, and the junction held 13 bases outside the gene matches. This clone was seen a handful of times. Here immunoSEQ multiplex PCR was the method, and the copy in TCRdb shows in-frame clones only, minus some. The table has approximately 220,000 clones, 83% seen once. This chain uses TRBV19 with TRBJ1-4; TRBD1 agrees at 7 bases. Sequences were obtained from PBMCs or T cells enriched from blood (not recorded which). The sequence was obtained from a woman aged 45-60 years who had been exposed to COVID-19. In DNA, the CDR3 is TGTGCCAGTAGTCCACAGGACAGGCTGGGCATTGAAAAACTGTTTTTT. It codes for CASSPQDRLGIEKLFF.